These 14 T cell receptor beta chains were all obtained from the same sample, sequenced in a study of OX40 agonist ivuxolimab in advanced cancers. Profiled with immunoSEQ multiplex PCR; TCRdb holds only in-frame clones, not every one. In the table there are approximately 35,000 clones, roughly 87% of which are singletons. The source was CD4+ or CD8+ T cells sorted from blood, collected in a trial of the OX40 agonist ivuxolimab. Receptor source: an adult with an advanced solid tumor such as melanoma, head and neck, liver or kidney cancer.

The chain combines TRBV27 with TRBJ2-2, with D perhaps TRBD1 (5 bases). CDR3 length: 14 residues. V was pared by 5 bases and J by 5 bases, with 12 bases between. Germline-derived CDR1 and CDR2 are MNHEY and SMNVEV (reference sequence). The CDR3 here is CASSAAGWTGELFF. The CDR3 DNA sequence: TGTGCCAGCAGTGCTGCAGGGTGGACCGGGGAGCTGTTTTTT.

The J gene is TRBJ1-5, the V gene TRBV19; TRBD1 matches at 7 bases. J gave up 0 bases and V 7 bases, and 6 bases lay outside the gene matches. CDR1 and CDR2 from the germline V gene are LNHDA and SQIVND (reference sequence). This CDR3 contains 15 residues. The CDR3 here is CASTFSGGSNQPQHF. The DNA of the CDR3 is TGTGCCAGTACCTTTTCAGGGGGTAGCAATCAGCCCCAGCATTTT.

The V call is TRBV5-5, the J call TRBJ2-4; 7 nucleotides match TRBD1. The germline gives CDR1 SGHKS, CDR2 YYEKEE (reference sequence). The CDR3 is 14 amino acids. V shed 4 bases and J 5 bases; nucleotides not matched to a gene: 6. The CDR3 DNA reads TGTGCCAGCAGCCGGGGACAGAACGAAAACATTCAGTACTTC. It codes for CASSRGQNENIQYF.

The chain links TRBV29-1 to TRBJ1-1, with D maybe TRBD1 (5 bases). The CDR3 sequence is 13 residues long. The germline V and J ends were trimmed by 8 bases and 5 bases, with 18 bases remaining between them. Per germline, CDR1 SQVTM and CDR2 ANQGSEA. This CDR3 is CSPLMQGGTEAFF. The DNA of the CDR3 is TGCAGCCCTCTGATGCAGGGAGGAACTGAAGCTTTCTTT.

The chain carries TRBV2 and TRBJ2-1; 8 bases map to TRBD2. The CDR3 covers 14 residues. V was pared by 1 base and J by 9 bases, with 5 bases of the junction left unmatched. The germline V gene encodes CDR1 SNHLY and CDR2 FYNNEI. CDR3 nucleotides: TGTGCCAGCAGTGAAGGACTAGCGACGGGTGAGCAGTTCTTC. This sequence encodes CASSEGLATGEQFF. The full variable domain, its missing parts supplied by reference TRBV2 and TRBJ2-1, is EPEVTQTPSHQVTQMGQEVILRCVPISNHLYFYWYRQILGQKVEFLVSFYNNEISEKSEIFDDQFSVERPDGSNFTLKIRSTKLEDSAMYFCASSEGLATGEQFFGPGTRLTVL.

V gene TRBV6-5 combines with J gene TRBJ1-5; the D is unclear. Trimming stripped 2 bases from V and 1 base from J, with 9 bases between. Germline CDR1 is MNHEY and CDR2 is SVGAGI. CDR3 size: 15 residues. The CDR3 region has the DNA TGTGCCAGCAGTTACGTTTTTGGGAGCAATCAGCCCCAGCATTTT. It encodes CASSYVFGSNQPQHF.

The J gene is TRBJ1-2, the V gene TRBV5-6; weak D call: TRBD1 (5 bases). CDR1 and CDR2 (germline): SGHDT, YYEEEE. Trimming took 6 bases from V and 4 from J, leaving 13 bases between them. There are 13 residues in the CDR3. The CDR3 nucleotides read TGTGCCAGCATCTCACAGGATACCTATGGCTACACCTTC. Amino acid sequence: CASISQDTYGYTF.

The genes are TRBV7-9 and TRBJ2-5, with a weak D call TRBD1 (6 bases). Trimming left V 6 bases short and J 1 base short, with 18 bases between. CDR1 SEHNR and CDR2 FQNEAQ come from the germline V gene (reference sequence). The CDR3 totals 16 residues. CDR3 amino acids: CASSSTDSFFQETQYF. The CDR3 coding sequence is TGTGCCAGCAGTTCCACGGACAGCTTTTTCCAAGAGACCCAGTACTTC.

This clone appeared a single time. V is TRBV5-4 and J is TRBJ2-1; 7 positions agree with TRBD2. J was trimmed by 1 base and V by 4 bases; bases with no gene match: 11. CDR3 length equals 17 residues. Germline V gene sequence: CDR1 SGHNT, CDR2 YYREEE (reference sequence). Here the CDR3 reads CASSQAERGGSYNEQFF. CDR3 sequence (DNA): TGTGCCAGCAGCCAAGCTGAGCGGGGTGGATCCTACAATGAGCAGTTCTTC.

The rearrangement links TRBV11-3 to TRBJ2-1; 10 bases are a match to TRBD1. Trimming took 4 bases from V and 9 from J; bases not matched to a gene: 6. The CDR3 is made up of 14 amino acids. The germline gives CDR1 SGHNT, CDR2 YENEEA. The CDR3 here is CASSSRGQGGEQFF. In DNA form, the CDR3 reads TGTGCCAGCAGCTCCCGTGGACAGGGGGGTGAGCAGTTCTTC. Full variable domain (rest looked up from reference TRBV11-3 and TRBJ2-1): EAGVVQSPRYKIIEKKQPVAFWCNPISGHNTLYWYLQNLGQGPELLIRYENEEAVDDSQLPKDRFSAERLKGVDSTLKIQPAELGDSAVYLCASSSRGQGGEQFFGPGTRLTVL.

The V call is TRBV5-1, the J call TRBJ2-1, with D possibly being TRBD1 (5 bases). This CDR3 has 13 amino acids. The V end lost 1 base, the J end lost 5 bases, and 7 bases lay between the germline ends. CDR1 and CDR2 from the germline V gene are SGHRS and YFSETQ. CDR3 DNA sequence: TGCGCCAGCAGCTTGAACAGGAACAATGAGCAGTTCTTC. Protein product: CASSLNRNNEQFF.

The V call is TRBV9, the J call TRBJ2-3, with D perhaps given as TRBD1 or TRBD2 (5 bases each). In germline, CDR1 is SGDLS, CDR2 YYNGEE. V was cut by 0 bases and J by 4 bases, with 9 bases left in between. This CDR3 spans 14 amino acids. The CDR3 nucleotides are TGTGCCAGCAGCGTAGATGGGGGATCAGATACGCAGTATTTT. This codes for CASSVDGGSDTQYF. Complete variable domain (other parts from reference TRBV9 and TRBJ2-3): DSGVTQTPKHLITATGQRVTLRCSPRSGDLSVYWYQQSLDQGLQFLIQYYNGEERAKGNILERFSAQQFPDLHSELNLSSLELGDSALYFCASSVDGGSDTQYFGPGTRLTVL.

The chain links TRBV6-5 to TRBJ1-5; the match to TRBD1 covers 7 bases. This CDR3 contains 15 residues. CDR1 is MNHEY and CDR2 is SVGAGI in the germline V gene. V shed 6 bases, J shed 1 base, and the junction held 6 bases outside the gene matches. CDR3 protein: CASRVTGDSNQPQHF. DNA for the CDR3: TGTGCCAGCAGAGTCACAGGGGACAGCAATCAGCCCCAGCATTTT.

J is TRBJ1-4 and V is TRBV6-6, with D uncertain. The CDR3 runs 14 residues. V dropped 6 bases and J dropped 3 bases, with 11 bases sitting between them. Germline CDR1 reads MNHNY; CDR2 reads SVGAGI (reference sequence). The CDR3 loop reads CASSRGVANEKLFF. In nucleotides, the CDR3 is TGTGCCAGCAGCCGCGGGGTAGCTAATGAAAAACTGTTTTTT.